This entry lists 16 T cell receptor beta chains sequenced from one sample in a study of Graves' ophthalmopathy and Graves' hyperthyroidism. The authors amplified TCR beta CDR3 regions, and they did so from RNA transcripts for repertoire sequencing. The authors performed first-round RT-PCR with HTBI primers and then a second-round multiplex PCR. In TCRdb, the multiplex PCR reads were re-called with MiXCR into one record per CDR3 protein. Counted here are about 340,000 distinct CDR3 sequences, about a sixth occurring once; the ten biggest clones make up 12%. The material sequenced was peripheral blood. These receptors all come from an adult man with Graves' ophthalmopathy.

There are many counts of this clonotype. The V gene is TRBV5-1, the J gene TRBJ1-3; tentatively, D is TRBD1 (5 bases). V was cut by 0 bases and J by 2 bases, with 12 bases left in between. The CDR3 has 16 residues. The germline gives CDR1 SGHRS, CDR2 YFSETQ. CDR3: CASSLDGAQTGNTIYF. In DNA, the CDR3 is TGCGCCAGCAGCTTGGACGGGGCCCAGACTGGAAACACCATATATTTT. Full variable domain (outside the CDR3, taken from reference TRBV5-1 and TRBJ1-3): KAGVTQTPRYLIKTRGQQVTLSCSPISGHRSVSWYQQTPGQGLQFLFEYFSETQRNKGNFPGRFSGRQFSNSRSEMNVSTLELGDSALYLCASSLDGAQTGNTIYFGEGSWLTVV.

This clonotype was counted ten times or more. This chain joins TRBV19 and TRBJ2-7; D might be TRBD1 (6 bases). The germline CDR1 and CDR2 sequences are LNHDA and SQIVND (reference sequence). CDR3 size: 14 residues. Trimming stripped 6 bases from V and 2 bases from J, with 14 bases between. CDR3 DNA sequence: TGTGCCAGTAGCTCGGGACAAGGCCCCTACGAGCAGTACTTC. Protein: CASSSGQGPYEQYF.

The chain uses TRBV6-1 and TRBJ2-5; 7 bases map to TRBD1. Germline V CDR1 and CDR2: MNHNS, SASEGT. The CDR3 contains 13 residues. The V and J ends lost 10 bases and 2 bases, in that order; junction bases with no gene match: 7. For the CDR3, the DNA is TGTGCCATCCCGGGACAGCTACAAGAGACCCAGTACTTC. Translated, it gives CAIPGQLQETQYF.

The CDR3 region has the DNA TGCAGTGCTAGAGATCTCCGGAGACTAGCGGGAGAGACCCAGTACTTC. It encodes CSARDLRRLAGETQYF. The chain combines TRBV20-1 with TRBJ2-5; 10 positions agree with TRBD2. Germline CDR1 reads DFQATT; CDR2 reads SNEGSKA (reference sequence). The CDR3 is 16 amino acids. J gave up 4 bases and V 0 bases, and 8 bases lay outside the gene matches.

This clonotype appeared many times. The chain employs TRBV20-1 and TRBJ1-2; D unclear. This CDR3 spans 15 amino acids. The V and J ends lost 1 base and 2 bases respectively, with 14 bases between them. Germline-derived CDR1 and CDR2 are DFQATT and SNEGSKA (reference sequence). The CDR3 DNA reads TGCAGTGCTAGAGCGGTTACACTGTCAAACTATGGCTACACCTTC. Its protein product is CSARAVTLSNYGYTF.

This clonotype was seen repeatedly, ten times or more. The V gene is TRBV20-1, the J gene TRBJ1-2, with D possibly being TRBD1 (5 bases). The V end was cut by 6 bases, the J end by 8 bases, with 16 bases between. The CDR3 is 12 amino acids. Germline CDR1 is DFQATT and CDR2 is SNEGSKA (reference sequence). CDR3 coding DNA: TGCAGTGCCAGAACAGGATTGGGGGGCTACACCTTC. Its translation: CSARTGLGGYTF.

This clonotype was seen many times. This chain links TRBV2 with TRBJ1-2, with 10 bases aligning to TRBD1. Looked up from germline, CDR1 is SNHLY and CDR2 is FYNNEI. The V and J ends lost 7 bases and 6 bases, in that order; junction bases with no gene match: 5. The CDR3 has 13 amino acids. The CDR3 bases are TGTGCCAGCAACAAAGGGACAGGGGATGGCTACACCTTC. This sequence encodes CASNKGTGDGYTF.

This clonotype was observed many times. V gene TRBV12-3 or TRBV12-4 combines with J gene TRBJ2-7, with D tentatively TRBD1 or TRBD2 (6 bases each). The length of the CDR3 is 15 residues. The germline V and J ends were trimmed by 3 bases and 6 bases, with 18 bases remaining between them. CDR3 sequence (DNA): TGTGCCAGCAGTTTCCTTTCTGGGGGGCTCTCCGAGCAGTACTTC. Residues: CASSFLSGGLSEQYF.

This clonotype was counted ten times or more. The chain is built from TRBV6-5 and TRBJ2-2, with 7 bases matching TRBD1. The CDR3 is 15 amino acids. With V trimmed by 3 bases and J by 4 bases, 5 bases remained unmatched. Germline V gene sequence: CDR1 MNHEY, CDR2 SVGAGI. DNA for the CDR3: TGTGCCAGCAGTTATTCGACAGGGTTCACCGGGGAGCTGTTTTTT. Amino acids: CASSYSTGFTGELFF.

Ten or more counts support this clonotype. The genes are TRBV29-1 and TRBJ1-3; 8 nucleotides agree with TRBD1. The length of the CDR3 is 13 residues. In germline, CDR1 is SQVTM, CDR2 ANQGSEA. V lost 6 bases, J lost 1 base, and 2 bases stayed unmatched. CDR3 residues: CSVHRGSGNTIYF. The CDR3 nucleotides are TGCAGCGTCCACAGGGGGTCTGGAAACACCATATATTTT.

This clonotype was observed many times. The chain uses TRBV2 and TRBJ2-7, with D possibly TRBD1 on 6 matching bases. Between the trimmed V and J ends, which lost 2 bases and 6 bases, there was a span of 14 bases. CDR1 and CDR2 from the germline V gene are SNHLY and FYNNEI. This CDR3 is built from 14 residues. This chain's CDR3 is CASSERQASGEQYF. CDR3 nucleotides: TGTGCCAGCAGTGAAAGACAGGCCTCAGGCGAGCAGTACTTC.

This clonotype was found many times. This chain connects TRBV11-2 to TRBJ1-1, with 11 positions matching TRBD1. This CDR3 has 21 residues. The V and J ends lost 0 bases and 1 base, in that order; junction bases with no gene match: 16. Germline values: CDR1 SGHAT, CDR2 FQNNGV. The CDR3 sequence is CASSLDSWTGGLLKPNTEAFF. In nucleotides, the CDR3 is TGTGCCAGCAGCTTAGATAGTTGGACAGGGGGCCTATTAAAGCCGAACACTGAAGCTTTCTTT.

In its sample, this clonotype was seen many times. The chain has TRBV11-3 and TRBJ2-7; TRBD2 matches at 10 bases. The V and J ends lost 2 bases and 4 bases, in that order; junction bases with no gene match: 11. The V gene's germline CDR1 is SGHNT and CDR2 YENEEA. The CDR3 sequence is 17 residues long. The CDR3 loop is CASSLSSSGSWNYEQYF. CDR3 nucleotides: TGTGCCAGCAGCTTATCTTCTAGCGGGAGTTGGAATTACGAGCAGTACTTC.

This clonotype was detected many times. The chain employs TRBV20-1 and TRBJ1-2, with D perhaps matching TRBD1 (6 bases). CDR3 length: 16 amino acids. The germline V gene has CDR1 DFQATT and CDR2 SNEGSKA (reference sequence). V was pared by 5 bases and J by 9 bases, with 28 bases between. The CDR3 DNA follows: TGCAGTGCTGAACGCGACAGCCGGGGGGCGCGTGGCAGCTACACCTTC. It codes for CSAERDSRGARGSYTF.

This clonotype was detected ten times or more. The chain couples TRBV5-1 to TRBJ2-5, with TRBD2 matching over 11 bases. Losses at the gene ends were 8 bases for V and 5 bases for J; bases not matched to a gene: 11. Germline CDR1 reads SGHRS; CDR2 reads YFSETQ. The CDR3 is made up of 15 amino acids. The CDR3 sequence: CARELAGVARETQYF. For the CDR3, the DNA is TGCGCCAGGGAACTAGCGGGGGTCGCTCGCGAGACCCAGTACTTC.

This clonotype was found many times. The V call is TRBV6-1, the J call TRBJ1-6, with 7 positions matching TRBD1. The CDR3 spans 13 residues. With 9 bases clipped from V and 7 bases from J, the junction kept 6 bases outside the gene matches. Germline V lookup: CDR1 MNHNS, CDR2 SASEGT. The CDR3 DNA is TGTGCCAGTACGGGACAGAGAAATTCACCCCTCCACTTT. This sequence encodes CASTGQRNSPLHF.